The 32 T cell receptor beta chains below come from one sample, sequenced in a study of regulatory T cells in long-lasting Graves disease. The sample's time point: newly diagnosed GD, antithyroid drugs for less than 3 months. PBMCs were the source of the RNA used for TCR sequencing. CDR3 regions were amplified by Arm-PCR using iRepertoire HTBI primers to build TCR beta libraries. MiXCR, run by TCRdb on the multiplex PCR reads, gives a single entry per CDR3 protein. The table lists approximately 350,000 distinct CDR3 sequences, approximately 16% of them singletons. These data were also filed under a second study, of T cells in Graves' hyperthyroidism and ophthalmopathy.

The sample consisted of peripheral blood mononuclear cells (PBMCs), taken at new diagnosis, from a patient treated with antithyroid drugs. The receptors were gathered from a man aged 35 to 55 with Graves disease.

V gene TRBV7-2 combines with J gene TRBJ1-3; D uncertain. Germline V gives CDR1 SGHTA, CDR2 FQGNSA. V lost 3 bases, J lost 0 bases, and 12 bases lay in between. The CDR3 is 16 amino acids. CDR3 sequence reads: CASSFSLGDSGNTIYF. CDR3 bases: TGTGCCAGCAGCTTCTCCCTCGGGGACTCTGGAAACACCATATATTTT. The full variable domain, rest sourced from reference TRBV7-2 and TRBJ1-3, is GAGVSQSPSNKVTEKGKDVELRCDPISGHTALYWYRQSLGQGLEFLIYFQGNSAPDKSGLPSDRFSAERTGGSVSTLTIQRTQQEDSAVYLCASSFSLGDSGNTIYFGEGSWLTVV.

This clonotype was counted only a few times. A read error may explain this, as a much larger clone is one base away. The chain combines TRBV12-3 or TRBV12-4 with TRBJ1-1; TRBD1 matches at 8 bases. The V segment lost 8 bases and the J segment 3 bases; nucleotides outside the gene matches: 11. There are 15 residues in the CDR3. CDR3 protein: CASVGAGGKDTEAFF. CDR3 nucleotides: TGTGCCAGCGTCGGGGCAGGGGGCAAAGACACTGAAGCTTTCTTT.

The chain is built from TRBV5-1 and TRBJ2-4, with D maybe TRBD2 (5 bases). Per germline, CDR1 SGHRS and CDR2 YFSETQ. V was trimmed by 3 bases and J by 4 bases, leaving 14 bases between them. This CDR3 has 15 amino acids. The CDR3 DNA is TGCGCCAGCAGCTCCGAGGAGGCCGGGAAAAACATTCAGTACTTC. Protein: CASSSEEAGKNIQYF.

At least ten counts were recorded for this clonotype. V usage is TRBV7-8 and J usage is TRBJ1-3, with 7 bases matching TRBD1. Germline V gene lookup returns CDR1 SGHVS and CDR2 FQNEAQ. The V and J ends lost 4 bases and 5 bases, in that order; junction bases with no gene match: 8. The CDR3 runs to 15 residues. The CDR3 nucleotides read TGTGCCAGCAGCTCCGACCGGGACAGCAGAAACACCATATATTTT. This sequence encodes CASSSDRDSRNTIYF.

At least ten counts were recorded for this clonotype. V usage is TRBV11-2 and J usage is TRBJ2-1, with a possible D match to TRBD2 (6 bases). Per germline, CDR1 SGHAT and CDR2 FQNNGV. The V and J ends lost 1 base and 6 bases respectively, with 13 bases between them. The CDR3 has 15 residues. CDR3 nucleotide sequence: TGTGCCAGCAGCTTAGTAGTTTGGGGAGGCAATGAGCAGTTCTTC. Translating it yields CASSLVVWGGNEQFF.

DNA for the CDR3: TGCGCCAGCAGGCGGGACGGAAAGAACACTGAAGCTTTCTTT. Encoded protein: CASRRDGKNTEAFF. The chain uses TRBV5-1 and TRBJ1-1; the D gene is possibly TRBD1 (5 bases). The CDR3 is 14 amino acids. Trimming pared 5 bases from V and 1 base from J, leaving 12 bases between. CDR1 is SGHRS, CDR2 YFSETQ, per germline.

This clonotype was counted at least ten times. The genes are TRBV2 and TRBJ2-1, with D tentatively TRBD1 (5 bases). The CDR3 sequence is 15 residues long. In germline, CDR1 is SNHLY, CDR2 FYNNEI. Trimming left V 2 bases short and J 2 bases short, with 10 bases between. The chain's CDR3 is CASSEQGSTYNEQFF. Written as DNA, the CDR3 is TGTGCCAGCAGTGAACAGGGTAGTACCTACAATGAGCAGTTCTTC.

This clonotype has at least ten counts. The chain links TRBV13 to TRBJ1-5; no definite D call. This CDR3 is built from 15 residues. V lost 4 bases, J lost 7 bases, and 17 bases lay in between. The V gene's germline CDR1 is PRHDT and CDR2 FYEKMQ (reference sequence). DNA of the CDR3: TGTGCCAGCAGCTCAGAATGGGCCCCACGGCAGCCCCAGCATTTT. Translation gives CASSSEWAPRQPQHF.

There are many counts of this clonotype. The rearrangement links TRBV20-1 to TRBJ2-1; D is unresolved. This CDR3 has 15 amino acids. The V gene's germline CDR1 is DFQATT and CDR2 SNEGSKA (reference sequence). V shed 0 bases and J shed 7 bases, with 16 bases lying between them. The CDR3 bases are TGCAGTGCTAGAGATTGGAGTCTAGTAGGTAATGAGCAGTTCTTC. This sequence encodes CSARDWSLVGNEQFF.

This clonotype occurred a few times. The conserved final phenylalanine or tryptophan is absent from the CDR3, which likely points to a read error. The chain couples TRBV7-3 to TRBJ2-3, with 8 positions matching TRBD1. The germline V gene has CDR1 SGHTA and CDR2 FQGTGA. CDR3 length: 16 residues. V lost 4 bases, J lost 1 base, and 7 bases stayed unmatched. This CDR3 is CASSSGQGYRTDTQYL. CDR3 nucleotide sequence: TGTGCCAGCAGCTCCGGACAGGGTTACCGCACAGATACGCAGTATCTT.

For this clonotype: A far larger clone lies a single base away; this is likely a read error. V usage is TRBV7-2 and J usage is TRBJ2-1; unclear D gene. Between the trimmed V and J ends, which lost 4 bases and 1 base, there was a span of 20 bases. The CDR3 is 18 residues long. Germline loops: CDR1 SGHTA, CDR2 FQGNSA. The CDR3 region is CASSSLFLVGISYNEQFF. The CDR3 nucleotides read TGTGCCAGCAGCTCCTTATTCCTAGTGGGCATTTCCTACAATGAGCAGTTCTTC.

The chain links TRBV5-5 to TRBJ2-7; D call uncertain. The CDR3 is made up of 13 amino acids. Per the germline V gene, CDR1 is SGHKS and CDR2 is YYEKEE (reference sequence). Trimming removed 3 bases from V and 0 bases from J, with 7 bases in between. The CDR3 DNA reads TGTGCCAGCAGCTCGATTAACTCCTACGAGCAGTACTTC. Residues: CASSSINSYEQYF.

The chain employs TRBV5-1 and TRBJ1-1; TRBD1 matches 11 bases. With V trimmed by 4 bases and J by 4 bases, 6 bases remained unmatched. CDR1 is SGHRS, CDR2 YFSETQ, per germline. The CDR3 spans 15 residues. CDR3 nucleotides: TGCGCCAGCAGCCTGGGACAGGGGGAAGGCACTGAAGCTTTCTTT. It encodes CASSLGQGEGTEAFF.

The chain joins TRBV5-1 to TRBJ1-2; D not resolved. The CDR3 runs to 13 residues. CDR1 is SGHRS and CDR2 is YFSETQ in the germline V gene. With 4 bases removed from V and 8 bases from J, the gap between germline ends came to 15 bases. CDR3 protein: CASSTEYERGYTF. The CDR3 nucleotides are TGCGCCAGCAGCACGGAATACGAAAGGGGCTACACCTTC.

This clonotype was detected many times. The chain combines TRBV5-1 with TRBJ1-1, with TRBD1 matching over 7 bases. The CDR3 loop spans 17 amino acids. Per the germline V gene, CDR1 is SGHRS and CDR2 is YFSETQ. Trimming removed 4 bases from V and 0 bases from J; junction bases left unmatched: 12. CDR3 nucleotide sequence: TGCGCCAGCAGCGATCCCAGACAGGGAGGAGTGAACACTGAAGCTTTCTTT. It is translated as CASSDPRQGGVNTEAFF.

This chain connects TRBV6-1 to TRBJ1-5; tentatively, D is TRBD1 (6 bases). Germline lookup yields CDR1 MNHNS and CDR2 SASEGT. V was pared by 6 bases and J by 3 bases, with 18 bases between. This CDR3 contains 16 residues. CDR3 amino acids: CASRDLTGNNNQPQHF. For the CDR3, the DNA is TGTGCCAGCAGAGACCTGACAGGTAATAACAATCAGCCCCAGCATTTT.

This clonotype was counted a few times. The chain employs TRBV20-1 and TRBJ2-1; D remains unclear. CDR3 size: 14 residues. The V gene lost 5 bases and the J gene lost 4 bases, with 15 bases spanning the gap. The germline CDR1 and CDR2 sequences are DFQATT and SNEGSKA (reference sequence). CDR3 protein: CSAVRPQEYNEQFF. The CDR3 coding sequence is TGCAGTGCTGTCCGTCCCCAGGAATACAATGAGCAGTTCTTC.

In DNA, the CDR3 is TGCAGTGCTTACCCCGGGACACTAGGGGCTTTCTTT. Translated: CSAYPGTLGAFF. The chain joins TRBV20-1 to TRBJ1-1, with D maybe TRBD1 (6 bases). The CDR3 contains 12 residues. Per germline, CDR1 DFQATT and CDR2 SNEGSKA (reference sequence). The V gene lost 5 bases and the J gene lost 11 bases, with 18 bases spanning the gap.

This clonotype was seen at least ten times. The V and J genes are TRBV3-1 and TRBJ2-7, with D possibly matching TRBD1 (7 bases). The germline gives CDR1 LGHDT, CDR2 YNNKEL (reference sequence). V was shortened by 0 bases and J by 5 bases, with 11 bases between the two germline ends. This CDR3 spans 14 amino acids. CDR3 coding DNA: TGTGCCAGCAGCCAAGATCCCAGGGGGGACGAGCAGTACTTC. It yields the protein CASSQDPRGDEQYF.

This clonotype was seen repeatedly, ten times or more. The rearrangement links TRBV5-1 to TRBJ2-1; TRBD2 matches at 11 bases. V shed 3 bases, J shed 7 bases, and the junction held 6 bases outside the gene matches. Per germline, CDR1 SGHRS and CDR2 YFSETQ. The CDR3 totals 15 residues. The CDR3: CASSSTSGGWNEQFF. The CDR3 bases are TGCGCCAGCAGCTCCACTAGCGGGGGTTGGAATGAGCAGTTCTTC.

This clonotype came up a few times. The chain links TRBV13 to TRBJ2-1, with D tentatively TRBD1 (5 bases). Germline V CDR1 and CDR2: PRHDT, FYEKMQ (reference sequence). This CDR3 has 14 amino acids. The V and J ends lost 5 bases and 9 bases respectively, with 17 bases between them. DNA of the CDR3: TGTGCCAGCAGCCTTCTACCCGCCCAGGGTGAGCAGTTCTTC. Amino acid sequence: CASSLLPAQGEQFF. Full variable domain (rest looked up from reference TRBV13 and TRBJ2-1): AAGVIQSPRHLIKEKRETATLKCYPIPRHDTVYWYQQGPGQDPQFLISFYEKMQSDKGSIPDRFSAQQFSDYHSELNMSSLELGDSALYFCASSLLPAQGEQFFGPGTRLTVL.

This clonotype was counted many times. This chain joins TRBV7-6 and TRBJ2-7, with 11 bases matching TRBD2. V lost 1 base and J lost 3; bases outside the gene matches: 8. The germline CDR1 and CDR2 sequences are SGHVS and FNYEAQ. This CDR3 contains 17 residues. The CDR3 reads CASSLGLGTSGYYEQYF. The CDR3 DNA sequence: TGTGCCAGCAGCTTAGGGTTAGGGACTAGCGGATACTACGAGCAGTACTTC.

This chain uses TRBV30 with TRBJ2-7; maybe TRBD1 (5 bases). The CDR3 has 11 amino acids. Germline CDR1 GTSNPN, CDR2 SVGIG (reference sequence). V was clipped by 5 bases and J by 2 bases, with 7 bases between them. DNA for the CDR3: TGTGCCTGGGGCAGGGCCTACGAGCAGTACTTC. Residues: CAWGRAYEQYF.

This clonotype was observed many times. The DNA for the CDR3 is TGTGCCAGCTCACCACGAACTAGCGGGGCCCAAGAGACCCAGTACTTC. It codes for CASSPRTSGAQETQYF. The chain has TRBV18 and TRBJ2-5; 10 bases fit TRBD2. The CDR3 length is 16 residues. V dropped 1 base and J dropped 1; count of bases not matched to a gene: 3. CDR1 is KGHSH, CDR2 LQKENI, per germline.

The V gene is TRBV4-3, the J gene TRBJ1-5; D not certain. This CDR3 contains 14 residues. The V gene's germline CDR1 is LGHNA and CDR2 YSLEER. Trimming stripped 5 bases from V and 5 bases from J, with 13 bases between. The CDR3 DNA reads TGCGCCAGCAGCACAGCGCTAAGGGATCAGCCCCAGCATTTT. Its translation: CASSTALRDQPQHF.

This clonotype was seen ten or more times. The chain links TRBV20-1 to TRBJ2-5, with 7 bases fitting TRBD2. This CDR3 region has 14 residues. The germline CDR1 and CDR2 sequences are DFQATT and SNEGSKA (reference sequence). CDR3 coding DNA: TGCAGCCAAATCCGCACTAGCGCCCAAGAGACCCAGTACTTC. Its translation is CSQIRTSAQETQYF.

This clonotype was detected ten times or more. The rearrangement uses TRBV11-3 and TRBJ2-1; 8 bases line up with TRBD1. J was trimmed by 8 bases and V by 2 bases; bases with no gene match: 8. The CDR3 covers 15 residues. Per the germline V gene, CDR1 is SGHNT and CDR2 is YENEEA. CDR3 protein: CASSLWGAGGDEQFF. Written as DNA, the CDR3 is TGTGCCAGCAGCTTATGGGGGGCAGGGGGCGATGAGCAGTTCTTC.

This clonotype was picked up many times. V and J are TRBV28 and TRBJ1-5; 7 bases line up with TRBD1. V lost 6 bases and J lost 4; bases outside the gene matches: 9. The CDR3 has 15 amino acids. Germline CDR1 reads MDHEN; CDR2 reads SYDVKM. CDR3 region: CASRTGTASNQPQHF. CDR3 DNA: TGTGCCAGCAGGACTGGGACAGCCTCTAATCAGCCCCAGCATTTT.

This clonotype was counted ten times or more. The chain couples TRBV4-1 to TRBJ2-7; 9 nucleotides align to TRBD1. The V gene's germline CDR1 is MGHRA and CDR2 YSYEKL. After removal of 0 bases from V and 2 bases from J, the junction contained 2 bases not matched to a gene. CDR3 length: 15 amino acids. CDR3 amino acids: CASSQDGTGPYEQYF. The CDR3, as DNA: TGCGCCAGCAGCCAAGACGGGACAGGGCCCTACGAGCAGTACTTC.

This clonotype was seen repeatedly, ten times or more. This chain links TRBV29-1 with TRBJ2-1, with D tentatively TRBD1 or TRBD2 (6 bases each). V was trimmed by 1 base and J by 8 bases, leaving 9 bases between them. The CDR3 runs 12 residues. The germline V gene encodes CDR1 SQVTM and CDR2 ANQGSEA. The CDR3 here is CSVEGGADEQFF. CDR3 sequence (DNA): TGCAGCGTTGAAGGGGGGGCGGATGAGCAGTTCTTC.

In this sample, this clonotype turned up many times. The chain employs TRBV28 and TRBJ1-1; D is uncertain. V was clipped by 1 base and J by 7 bases, with 7 bases between them. Per the germline V gene, CDR1 is MDHEN and CDR2 is SYDVKM. The CDR3 covers 12 residues. The CDR3 loop is CASSLSHLEAFF. The CDR3 nucleotides are TGTGCCAGCAGTTTATCTCACCTTGAAGCTTTCTTT.

Of note for this clonotype: An end of the junction does not agree with germline; a read error may underlie this. The rearrangement links TRBV7-3 to TRBJ2-1; D uncertain. This CDR3 region has 12 residues. Germline V gives CDR1 SGHTA, CDR2 FQGTGA. The CDR3 nucleotides are TGTGCCAGCAGCTTAACGAACGGATGGCCCCTCTTC. Translating it yields CASSLTNGWPLF. Full variable domain (rest looked up from reference TRBV7-3 and TRBJ2-1): GAGVSQTPSNKVTEKGKYVELRCDPISGHTALYWYRQSLGQGPEFLIYFQGTGAADDSGLPNDRFFAVRPEGSVSTLKIQRTERGDSAVYLCASSLTNGWPLFGPGTRLTVL.